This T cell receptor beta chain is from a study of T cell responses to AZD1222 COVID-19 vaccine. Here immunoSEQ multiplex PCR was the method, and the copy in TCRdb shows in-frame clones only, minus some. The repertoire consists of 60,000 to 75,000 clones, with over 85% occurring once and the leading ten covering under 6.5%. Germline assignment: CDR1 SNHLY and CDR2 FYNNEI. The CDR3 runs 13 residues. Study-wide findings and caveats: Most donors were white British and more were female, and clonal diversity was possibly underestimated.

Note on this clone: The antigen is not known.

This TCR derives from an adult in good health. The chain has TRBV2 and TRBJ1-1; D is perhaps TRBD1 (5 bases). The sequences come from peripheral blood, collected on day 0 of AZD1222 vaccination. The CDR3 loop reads CADNRGGGTEAFF. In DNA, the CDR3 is TGTGCGGATAATAGGGGAGGTGGGACTGAAGCTTTCTTT.